A single sample gave rise to the 23 T cell receptor beta chains below, sequenced in a study of identical twins. TCRdb re-called the 5' RACE reads with MiXCR, one entry per CDR3 protein. This table holds hundreds of thousands of distinct CDR3 sequences, approximately 24% found once. Another study also made use of these data, one on T cells expressing NK-cell markers.

Sequenced material: CD4+ T cells sorted from blood. These TCRs come from a woman between 18 and 29 years old in good health.

This chain joins TRBV20-1 and TRBJ2-4, with D tentatively TRBD1 (5 bases). CDR1 is DFQATT and CDR2 is SNEGSKA in the germline V gene (reference sequence). This CDR3 spans 13 amino acids. Trimming shortened V by 7 bases and J by 10 bases, and 20 bases separated the two germline ends. The CDR3 DNA reads TGCAGTGTCTGGCGACAGAGCCGAGGAATTCAGTACTTC. Protein sequence: CSVWRQSRGIQYF.

The chain couples TRBV19 to TRBJ2-1; D might be TRBD2 (5 bases). The CDR3 totals 12 residues. The V and J ends lost 7 bases and 5 bases respectively, with 9 bases between them. The germline gives CDR1 LNHDA, CDR2 SQIVND (reference sequence). CDR3 protein: CASKRRNNEQFF. The CDR3, as DNA: TGTGCCAGTAAGCGGCGCAACAATGAGCAGTTCTTC.

This chain uses TRBV9 with TRBJ1-2, with D perhaps matching TRBD1 (5 bases). Germline V gene sequence: CDR1 SGDLS, CDR2 YYNGEE. The CDR3 loop spans 12 amino acids. V was pared by 3 bases and J by 6 bases, with 9 bases between. As DNA, the CDR3 is TGTGCCAGCAGCGAGGCAGGGAATGGCTACACCTTC. It yields the protein CASSEAGNGYTF.

This clonotype was detected many times. The chain couples TRBV7-2 to TRBJ1-5, with a weak D call TRBD1 (6 bases). V was shortened by 5 bases and J by 4 bases, with 9 bases between the two germline ends. From germline, CDR1 is SGHTA and CDR2 FQGNSA. The CDR3 consists of 13 residues. The CDR3 bases are TGTGCCAGCAGCGCGGGGGCTAATCAGCCCCAGCATTTT. Residues: CASSAGANQPQHF.

The genes are TRBV20-1 and TRBJ2-5; 7 positions agree with TRBD2. The trim removed 0 bases at V and 5 bases at J, leaving 6 bases unmatched. Germline V gives CDR1 DFQATT, CDR2 SNEGSKA (reference sequence). The CDR3 is made up of 14 amino acids. The CDR3 is CSARDLGDYETQYF. The CDR3 DNA reads as TGCAGTGCTAGAGATTTGGGGGACTATGAGACCCAGTACTTC.

The chain couples TRBV13 to TRBJ2-5; either TRBD1 or TRBD2 may supply D (5 bases each). Germline V gene sequence: CDR1 PRHDT, CDR2 FYEKMQ (reference sequence). The CDR3 runs to 15 residues. Trimming removed 5 bases at V and 2 bases at J, with 15 bases between. CDR3 amino acids: CASSRGRRRQETQYF. The CDR3 nucleotides are TGTGCCAGCAGCCGGGGACGGAGGCGTCAAGAGACCCAGTACTTC.

The CDR3, as DNA: TGTGCCAGCAGTCCCAGTGGAAATTATTCACCCCTCCACTTT. Residues: CASSPSGNYSPLHF. The gene calls are TRBV27 and TRBJ1-6; the D is unclear. CDR1 and CDR2 (germline): MNHEY, SMNVEV (reference sequence). The V and J ends lost 5 bases and 8 bases respectively, with 13 bases between them. CDR3 length: 14 residues.

The table lists this clonotype with many counts. The chain has TRBV5-1 and TRBJ2-3; D is unclear. V was pared by 1 base and J by 6 bases, with 6 bases between. Germline-derived CDR1 and CDR2 are SGHRS and YFSETQ. This CDR3 comprises 12 residues. Here the CDR3 DNA reads TGCGCCAGCAGCTTGATCGGCGATACGCAGTATTTT. This encodes CASSLIGDTQYF. Together with reference TRBV5-1 and TRBJ2-3, the CDR3 gives the full variable domain: KAGVTQTPRYLIKTRGQQVTLSCSPISGHRSVSWYQQTPGQGLQFLFEYFSETQRNKGNFPGRFSGRQFSNSRSEMNVSTLELGDSALYLCASSLIGDTQYFGPGTRLTVL.

This clonotype was observed a few times. The chain recombines TRBV11-2 with TRBJ2-7; 11 bases fit TRBD1. CDR1 is SGHAT and CDR2 is FQNNGV in the germline V gene. The CDR3 runs 15 residues. Trimming at V came to 6 bases and at J to 4 bases, leaving 8 bases not matched to a gene. CDR3 protein: CASRPFGTGGYEQYF. DNA of the CDR3: TGTGCCAGCAGACCATTCGGGACAGGGGGTTACGAGCAGTACTTC.

This clonotype was counted only a few times. V and J are TRBV28 and TRBJ1-5; no clear D gene. V gave up 8 bases and J gave up 4 bases, with 9 bases separating them. This CDR3 region has 12 residues. CDR1 MDHEN and CDR2 SYDVKM come from the germline V gene. This CDR3 is CASGPLNQPQHF. In nucleotides, the CDR3 is TGTGCCAGCGGACCCCTGAATCAGCCCCAGCATTTT.

In its sample, this clonotype was seen many times. The V and J genes are TRBV5-1 and TRBJ2-5; D is ambiguous. Looked up from germline, CDR1 is SGHRS and CDR2 is YFSETQ. CDR3 length: 13 amino acids. V lost 2 bases and J 3 bases, leaving 8 bases between the germline ends. The CDR3 sequence is CASSLGSEETQYF. The CDR3 DNA reads as TGCGCCAGCAGCTTAGGGTCGGAAGAGACCCAGTACTTC.

This clonotype was found a few times. This rearrangement joins TRBV6-1 to TRBJ2-7; TRBD2 agrees at 12 bases. V gave up 5 bases and J gave up 0 bases; unmatched junction bases: 5. In germline, CDR1 is MNHNS, CDR2 SASEGT. This CDR3 has 16 amino acids. The CDR3 here is CASSLLTSGGSYEQYF. The CDR3 region has the DNA TGTGCCAGCAGTCTTCTGACTAGCGGGGGCTCCTACGAGCAGTACTTC.

This rearrangement joins TRBV29-1 to TRBJ2-1; either TRBD1 or TRBD2 may fit D (5 bases each). The CDR3 spans 12 residues. CDR1 and CDR2 (germline): SQVTM, ANQGSEA. The CDR3 spells CGGMWGRNEQFF. The DNA of the CDR3 is TGCGGAGGAATGTGGGGACGGAATGAGCAGTTCTTC.

The gene calls are TRBV11-3 and TRBJ1-3, with a tentative D call TRBD1 (5 bases). Trimming pared 0 bases from V and 5 bases from J, leaving 11 bases between. The V gene's germline CDR1 is SGHNT and CDR2 YENEEA. CDR3 length equals 15 residues. The CDR3, as DNA: TGTGCCAGCAGCTTAGATCCGACAGTCCGAAACACCATATATTTT. Translated: CASSLDPTVRNTIYF. The complete variable domain, with remaining parts taken from reference TRBV11-3 and TRBJ1-3, reads EAGVVQSPRYKIIEKKQPVAFWCNPISGHNTLYWYLQNLGQGPELLIRYENEEAVDDSQLPKDRFSAERLKGVDSTLKIQPAELGDSAVYLCASSLDPTVRNTIYFGEGSWLTVV.

This clonotype was seen more than once but under ten times. The V call is TRBV6-5, the J call TRBJ2-1; 8 positions agree with TRBD1. The CDR3 contains 15 residues. Germline V gene lookup returns CDR1 MNHEY and CDR2 SVGAGI. With 2 bases clipped from V and 3 bases from J, the junction kept 3 bases outside the gene matches. CDR3: CASSYVTGGYNEQFF. CDR3 DNA: TGTGCCAGCAGTTACGTCACAGGGGGCTACAATGAGCAGTTCTTC.

This clonotype came up a few times. The chain recombines TRBV12-3 or TRBV12-4 with TRBJ1-1; D gene uncertain. With 5 bases removed from V and 1 base from J, the gap between germline ends came to 8 bases. CDR3 length: 13 residues. Here the CDR3 DNA reads TGTGCCAGCAGTCTCCCAGCGAACACTGAAGCTTTCTTT. Its protein is CASSLPANTEAFF.

This clonotype was detected a few times. This chain uses TRBV19 with TRBJ1-5; TRBD1 is a possible D gene (5 bases). The CDR3 contains 13 residues. Germline CDR1 and CDR2: LNHDA and SQIVND (reference sequence). V lost 3 bases and J 7 bases, leaving 10 bases between the germline ends. The chain's CDR3 is CASSIQGGQPQHF. The CDR3 DNA sequence: TGTGCCAGTAGTATCCAGGGTGGGCAGCCCCAGCATTTT.

The chain employs TRBV2 and TRBJ1-2; 8 bases match TRBD1. The germline CDR1 and CDR2 sequences are SNHLY and FYNNEI. The CDR3 extends over 12 amino acids. The V segment lost 6 bases and the J segment 9 bases; nucleotides outside the gene matches: 6. CDR3 amino acids: CASRQGADSYTF. The CDR3 region has the DNA TGTGCCAGCAGGCAGGGGGCTGATAGCTACACCTTC.

This clonotype showed up just a few times. The chain uses TRBV6-2 or TRBV6-3 and TRBJ2-1; D unclear. Trimming took 6 bases from V and 0 from J, leaving 6 bases between them. The CDR3 covers 13 residues. The germline V gene has CDR1 MNHEY and CDR2 SVGEGT. The CDR3 DNA sequence: TGTGCCAGCAGAAGTAGCTCCTACAATGAGCAGTTCTTC. Its translation: CASRSSSYNEQFF.

The chain links TRBV7-9 to TRBJ2-7; 8 bases are a match to TRBD1. This CDR3 is 15 amino acids long. V lost 5 bases to trimming and J lost 2 bases; unmatched junction nucleotides: 8. Germline values: CDR1 SEHNR, CDR2 FQNEAQ (reference sequence). CDR3 DNA: TGTGCCAGCAGCCCAGGGGGCCGAATCCCCTACGAGCAGTACTTC. This encodes CASSPGGRIPYEQYF.

Here the CDR3 reads CASTRGQALRTEAFF. The CDR3 region has the DNA TGTGCCAGTACCCGGGGACAGGCCCTGAGGACTGAAGCTTTCTTT. This chain links TRBV19 with TRBJ1-1; 8 nucleotides line up with TRBD1. V was clipped by 7 bases and J by 5 bases; unmatched bases: 12. The CDR3 spans 15 residues. The germline CDR1 and CDR2 sequences are LNHDA and SQIVND (reference sequence).

The rearrangement joins TRBV5-5 to TRBJ2-5, with D hard to call. Trimming cost V 3 bases and J 1 base, with 4 bases left between them. The CDR3 spans 12 residues. The V gene's germline CDR1 is SGHKS and CDR2 YYEKEE (reference sequence). CDR3 amino acids: CASSYVQETQYF. In DNA, the CDR3 is TGTGCCAGCAGCTACGTCCAAGAGACCCAGTACTTC. The whole variable domain, remainder taken from reference TRBV5-5 and TRBJ2-5, is DAGVTQSPTHLIKTRGQQVTLRCSPISGHKSVSWYQQVLGQGPQFIFQYYEKEERGRGNFPDRFSARQFPNYSSELNVNALLLGDSALYLCASSYVQETQYFGPGTRLLVL.

This clonotype was detected only a few times. V is TRBV15 and J is TRBJ2-5; no clear D. This CDR3 spans 15 amino acids. Looked up from germline, CDR1 is LNHNV and CDR2 is YYDKDF (reference sequence). Trimming removed 1 base at V and 2 bases at J, with 11 bases between. CDR3 sequence: CATSRAGVEQETQYF. Written as DNA, the CDR3 is TGTGCCACCAGCAGAGCTGGTGTAGAGCAAGAGACCCAGTACTTC. The whole variable domain, filled in from reference TRBV15 and TRBJ2-5, reads DAMVIQNPRYQVTQFGKPVTLSCSQTLNHNVMYWYQQKSSQAPKLLFHYYDKDFNNEADTPDNFQSRRPNTSFCFLDIRSPGLGDTAMYLCATSRAGVEQETQYFGPGTRLLVL.